This record covers a single T cell receptor beta chain. The antigen is unknown. The study ran its PCR with 60 Vbeta and 13 Jbeta primers. Profiled with immunoSEQ multiplex PCR; TCRdb holds only in-frame clones, not every one. Of about 200,000 clones listed, 12% were seen once; the top ten hold under 10%. This sample is drawn from a study of cytomegalovirus exposure and HLA in healthy donors. In the study overall: Unique TCRs numbering roughly 85 million, obtained from HLA-typed donors, made up an early data release.

The ends were cut back, 1 base at V and 10 bases at J, with 14 bases in the middle. This CDR3 region has 14 residues. Germline V gene sequence: CDR1 SGHTA, CDR2 FQGNSA. Study outcomes and limitations: After further analysis at a later stage, 16,951 TCR beta sequences were associated with HLA alleles at 0.05 false discovery rate.

The V call is TRBV7-2, the J call TRBJ2-1; possibly TRBD2 for D (6 bases). The clonotype originates from a middle-aged man in good health and CMV-seropositive. Input material: PBMCs. The CDR3 DNA reads TGTGCCAGCAGCTTAGGACTTCCCGGAGGGGAGCAGTTCTTC. It yields the protein CASSLGLPGGEQFF.